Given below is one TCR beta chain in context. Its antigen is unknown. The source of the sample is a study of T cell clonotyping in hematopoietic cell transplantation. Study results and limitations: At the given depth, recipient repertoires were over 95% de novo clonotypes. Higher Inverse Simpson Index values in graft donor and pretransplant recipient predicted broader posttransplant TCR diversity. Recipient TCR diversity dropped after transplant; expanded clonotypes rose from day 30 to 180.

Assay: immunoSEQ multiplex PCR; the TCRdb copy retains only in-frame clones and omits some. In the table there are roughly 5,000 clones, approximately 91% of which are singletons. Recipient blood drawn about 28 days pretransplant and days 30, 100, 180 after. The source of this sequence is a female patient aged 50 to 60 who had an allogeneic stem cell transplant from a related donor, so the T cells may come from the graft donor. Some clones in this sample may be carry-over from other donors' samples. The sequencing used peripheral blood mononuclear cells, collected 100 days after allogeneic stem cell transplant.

Written as DNA, the CDR3 is TGTGCCAGCAGCCCTGGACAGGCAAATTCACCCCTCCACTTT. It yields the protein CASSPGQANSPLHF. The gene calls are TRBV9 and TRBJ1-6; the match to TRBD1 covers 7 bases. The germline gives CDR1 SGDLS, CDR2 YYNGEE. This CDR3 is built from 14 residues. Trimming took 4 bases from V and 7 from J; bases not matched to a gene: 5.